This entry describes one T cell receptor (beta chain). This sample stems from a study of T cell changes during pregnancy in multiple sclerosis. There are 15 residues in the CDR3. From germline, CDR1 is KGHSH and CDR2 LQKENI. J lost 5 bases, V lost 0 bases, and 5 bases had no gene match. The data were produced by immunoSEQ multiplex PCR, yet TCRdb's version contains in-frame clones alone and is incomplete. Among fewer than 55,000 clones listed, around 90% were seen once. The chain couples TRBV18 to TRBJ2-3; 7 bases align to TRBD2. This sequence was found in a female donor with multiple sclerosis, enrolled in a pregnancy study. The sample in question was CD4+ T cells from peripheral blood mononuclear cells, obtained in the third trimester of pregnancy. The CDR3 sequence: CASSPPGLIGDTQYF. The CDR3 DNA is TGTGCCAGCTCACCACCGGGACTAATCGGAGATACGCAGTATTTT.